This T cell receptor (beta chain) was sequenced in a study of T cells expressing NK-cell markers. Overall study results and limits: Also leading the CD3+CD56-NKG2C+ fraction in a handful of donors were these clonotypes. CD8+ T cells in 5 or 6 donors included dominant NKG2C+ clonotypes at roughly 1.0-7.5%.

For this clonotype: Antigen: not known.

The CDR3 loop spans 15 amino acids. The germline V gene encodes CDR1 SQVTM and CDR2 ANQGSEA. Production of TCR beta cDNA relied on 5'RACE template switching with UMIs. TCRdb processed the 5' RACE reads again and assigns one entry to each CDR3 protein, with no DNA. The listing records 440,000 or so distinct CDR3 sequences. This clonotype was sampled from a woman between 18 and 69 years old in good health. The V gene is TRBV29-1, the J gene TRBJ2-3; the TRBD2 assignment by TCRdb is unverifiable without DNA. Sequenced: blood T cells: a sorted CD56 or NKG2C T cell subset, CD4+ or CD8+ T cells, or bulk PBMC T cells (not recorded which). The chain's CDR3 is CSVVTSGRATDTQYF.